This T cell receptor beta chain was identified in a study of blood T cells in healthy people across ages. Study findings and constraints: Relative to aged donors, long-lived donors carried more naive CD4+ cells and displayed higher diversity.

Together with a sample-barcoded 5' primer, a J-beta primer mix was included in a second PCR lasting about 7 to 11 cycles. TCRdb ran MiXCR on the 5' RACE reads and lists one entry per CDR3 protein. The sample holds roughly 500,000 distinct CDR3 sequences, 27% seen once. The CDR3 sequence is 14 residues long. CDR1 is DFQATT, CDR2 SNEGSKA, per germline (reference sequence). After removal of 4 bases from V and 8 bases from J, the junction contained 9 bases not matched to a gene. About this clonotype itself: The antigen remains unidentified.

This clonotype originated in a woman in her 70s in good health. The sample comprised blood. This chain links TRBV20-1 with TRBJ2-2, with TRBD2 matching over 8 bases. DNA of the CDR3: TGCAGTGCTATGCGCCCCGGGACTAGGGGGGAGCTGTTTTTT. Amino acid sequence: CSAMRPGTRGELFF.